Each of the 11 T cell receptor beta chains below was sequenced from the same sample in a study of T-cell reconstitution after alpha-beta-depleted transplantation in children. Unique molecular identifiers tagged the TCRbeta library. TCRdb re-called the PCR reads with MiXCR, one entry per CDR3 protein. The data hold about 600,000 distinct CDR3 sequences, with about 21% observed a single time. The specimen comprised PBMCs, mostly from graft donor cells, sampled 360 days after TCRalphabeta/CD19-depleted stem cell transplant. These receptors were taken from a boy less than two years old who had a stem cell transplant for acute myeloid leukemia, so the T cells may come from the graft donor.

This clonotype was seen a single time. This clone may be a read error of a much larger clone one base away. This chain links TRBV12-3 or TRBV12-4 with TRBJ2-5, with 10 bases lining up with TRBD2. The length of the CDR3 is 15 residues. Germline trimming cut 6 bases from V and 5 bases from J; bases unmatched to any gene: 9. The CDR3 nucleotides are TGTGCCAGCAGCACTAGCGGGATGAGGCATGAGACCCAGTACTTC. Translated, it gives CASSTSGMRHETQYF.

This clonotype was detected only once. CDR3 amino acids: CASRKSGFAGELFF. Written as DNA, the CDR3 is TGTGCCAGCCGCAAAAGTGGGTTTGCCGGGGAGCTGTTTTTT. V is TRBV7-6 and J is TRBJ2-2; D unclear. V dropped 8 bases and J dropped 6 bases, with 16 bases sitting between them. CDR3 length equals 14 residues. Per germline, CDR1 SGHVS and CDR2 FNYEAQ.

This sequence joins TRBV7-6 and TRBJ2-1; D may correspond to TRBD1 or TRBD2 (6 bases each). Trimming pared 2 bases from V and 2 bases from J, leaving 13 bases between. Germline V lookup: CDR1 SGHVS, CDR2 FNYEAQ. There are 16 residues in the CDR3. The CDR3 is CASSLIGRGAYNEQFF. The CDR3 DNA follows: TGTGCCAGCAGCTTAATCGGTAGGGGGGCCTACAATGAGCAGTTCTTC.

This clonotype was recorded a few times. The J gene is TRBJ2-7, the V gene TRBV20-1; D not certain. Per the germline V gene, CDR1 is DFQATT and CDR2 is SNEGSKA (reference sequence). V lost 0 bases and J 3 bases, leaving 12 bases between the germline ends. This CDR3 has 14 residues. CDR3 coding DNA: TGCAGTGCTAGAGATTTGTCCAGTAGCTACGAGCAGTACGTC. Translated: CSARDLSSSYEQYV.

This clonotype was seen ten or more times. The chain combines TRBV7-2 with TRBJ2-7, with 7 nucleotides matching TRBD1. CDR3 size: 17 residues. CDR1 is SGHTA, CDR2 FQGNSA, per germline. With V trimmed by 2 bases and J by 3 bases, 13 bases remained unmatched. Here the CDR3 reads CASSLSTPGHRGYEQYF. DNA for the CDR3: TGTGCCAGCAGCTTAAGTACTCCGGGACACAGGGGCTACGAGCAGTACTTC.

The genes are TRBV10-3 and TRBJ2-5; TRBD2 matches 10 bases. Germline V gene sequence: CDR1 ENHRY, CDR2 SYGVKD. The CDR3 is made up of 16 amino acids. J lost 4 bases, V lost 3 bases, and 8 bases had no gene match. CDR3 residues: CAISDLSGGARETQYF. In DNA form, the CDR3 reads TGTGCCATCAGTGATCTAAGCGGGGGGGCCAGAGAGACCCAGTACTTC.

This clonotype was observed at least ten times. The CDR3 is CASIPGQGNYEQYF. The CDR3 DNA reads TGTGCCAGCATTCCGGGACAGGGGAACTACGAGCAGTACTTC. The chain combines TRBV12-3 or TRBV12-4 with TRBJ2-7; 10 bases align to TRBD1. The V and J ends lost 7 bases and 3 bases, in that order; junction bases with no gene match: 6. This CDR3 spans 14 amino acids.

This chain connects TRBV18 to TRBJ2-1; D ambiguous. This CDR3 is built from 15 residues. CDR1 is KGHSH and CDR2 is LQKENI in the germline V gene. V gave up 5 bases and J gave up 7 bases, with 18 bases separating them. CDR3 amino acids: CASSARARTENEQFF. The DNA for the CDR3 is TGTGCCAGCTCAGCCCGAGCTAGAACGGAAAATGAGCAGTTCTTC. Supplemented by reference TRBV18 and TRBJ2-1, the full variable domain reads NAGVMQNPRHLVRRRGQEARLRCSPMKGHSHVYWYRQLPEEGLKFMVYLQKENIIDESGMPKERFSAEFPKEGPSILRIQQVVRGDSAAYFCASSARARTENEQFFGPGTRLTVL.

The CDR3: CATVNALVLGTDTQYF. CDR3 sequence (DNA): TGTGCCACCGTCAACGCCCTAGTCCTGGGGACAGATACGCAGTATTTT. V gene TRBV9 combines with J gene TRBJ2-3, with D hard to call. Germline V gene lookup returns CDR1 SGDLS and CDR2 YYNGEE. V lost 9 bases, J lost 3 bases, and 23 bases lay in between. CDR3 length: 16 amino acids.

The sample holds many counts of this clonotype. V usage is TRBV20-1 and J usage is TRBJ1-1; D uncertain. Germline CDR1 reads DFQATT; CDR2 reads SNEGSKA (reference sequence). This CDR3 has 12 amino acids. Deletions cut 5 bases from V and 2 bases from J, with 9 bases between. The CDR3 loop reads CSAPGLNTEAFF. In nucleotides, the CDR3 is TGCAGTGCTCCCGGTCTTAACACTGAAGCTTTCTTT.

The V call is TRBV7-6, the J call TRBJ2-4; tentatively, D is TRBD1 or TRBD2 (6 bases each). CDR3 size: 17 residues. Germline V gene lookup returns CDR1 SGHVS and CDR2 FNYEAQ. V was shortened by 1 base and J by 0 bases, with 13 bases between the two germline ends. CDR3 protein: CASSLEPGALAKNIQYF. The CDR3 DNA follows: TGTGCCAGCAGCTTAGAGCCGGGGGCATTAGCCAAAAACATTCAGTACTTC.